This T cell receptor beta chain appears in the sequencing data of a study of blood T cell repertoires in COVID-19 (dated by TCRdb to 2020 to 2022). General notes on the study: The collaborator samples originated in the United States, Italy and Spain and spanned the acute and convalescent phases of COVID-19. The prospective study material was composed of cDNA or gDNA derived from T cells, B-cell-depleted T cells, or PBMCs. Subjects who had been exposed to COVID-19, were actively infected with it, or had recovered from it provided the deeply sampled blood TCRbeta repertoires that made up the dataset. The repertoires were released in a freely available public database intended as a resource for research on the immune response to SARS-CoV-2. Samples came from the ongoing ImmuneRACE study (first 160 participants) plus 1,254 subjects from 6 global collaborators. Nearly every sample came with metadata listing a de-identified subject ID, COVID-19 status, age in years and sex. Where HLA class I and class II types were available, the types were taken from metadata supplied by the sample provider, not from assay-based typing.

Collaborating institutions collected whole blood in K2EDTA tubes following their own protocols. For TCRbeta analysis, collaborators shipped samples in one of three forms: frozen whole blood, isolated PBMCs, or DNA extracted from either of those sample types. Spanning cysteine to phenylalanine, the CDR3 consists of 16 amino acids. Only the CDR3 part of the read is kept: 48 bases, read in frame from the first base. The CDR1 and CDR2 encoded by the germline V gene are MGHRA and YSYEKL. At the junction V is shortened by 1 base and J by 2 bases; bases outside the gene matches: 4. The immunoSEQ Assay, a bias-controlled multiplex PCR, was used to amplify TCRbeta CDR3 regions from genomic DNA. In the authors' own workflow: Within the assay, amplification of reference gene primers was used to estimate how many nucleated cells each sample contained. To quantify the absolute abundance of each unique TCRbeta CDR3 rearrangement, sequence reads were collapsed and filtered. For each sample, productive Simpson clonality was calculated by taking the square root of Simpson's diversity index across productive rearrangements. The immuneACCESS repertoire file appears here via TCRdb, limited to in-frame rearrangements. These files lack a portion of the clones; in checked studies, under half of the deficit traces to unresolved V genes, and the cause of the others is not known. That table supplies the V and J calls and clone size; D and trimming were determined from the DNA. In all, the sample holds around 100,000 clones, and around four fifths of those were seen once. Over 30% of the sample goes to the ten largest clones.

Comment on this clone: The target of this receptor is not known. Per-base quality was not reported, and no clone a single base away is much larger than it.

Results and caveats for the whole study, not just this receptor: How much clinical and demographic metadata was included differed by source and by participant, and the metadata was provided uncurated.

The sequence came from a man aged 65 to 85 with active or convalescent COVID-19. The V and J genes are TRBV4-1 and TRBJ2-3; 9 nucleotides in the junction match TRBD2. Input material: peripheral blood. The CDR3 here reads CASSQVPSGTTDTQYF. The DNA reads TGCGCCAGCAGCCAAGTGCCTAGCGGGACCACAGATACGCAGTATTTT.